These 21 T cell receptor beta chains were sequenced from one sample in a study of T cells in localized non-small cell lung cancer. Produced via immunoSEQ multiplex PCR; TCRdb's table is partial and in-frame only. This table holds tens of thousands of clones, around nine tenths found once. Sequencing used peripheral blood, obtained before any cancer treatment. These receptor sequences come from a woman aged 40-69 years with stage I squamous cell lung carcinoma.

The chain is built from TRBV30 and TRBJ1-4; tentative D call: TRBD1 (5 bases). The CDR3 length is 12 residues. Trimming removed 4 bases from V and 5 bases from J, with 8 bases in between. Germline CDR1 and CDR2: GTSNPN and SVGIG (reference sequence). CDR3 bases: TGTGCCTGGAATCCAGGGAATGAAAAACTGTTTTTT. Translation gives CAWNPGNEKLFF.

V and J are TRBV2 and TRBJ1-2; perhaps TRBD1 as D (6 bases). Germline CDR1 and CDR2: SNHLY and FYNNEI. The CDR3 is made up of 15 amino acids. V was pared by 2 bases and J by 4 bases, with 14 bases between. The CDR3, as DNA: TGTGCCAGCAGTGAAAGCCGGGGGCCACCCTATGGCTACACCTTC. This translates into CASSESRGPPYGYTF.

The chain recombines TRBV6-1 with TRBJ1-2; D remains ambiguous. This CDR3 is 12 amino acids long. Deletions cut 3 bases from V and 5 bases from J, with 7 bases between. The germline V gene encodes CDR1 MNHNS and CDR2 SASEGT. The CDR3 protein is CASSDSFYGYTF. Here the CDR3 DNA reads TGTGCCAGCAGTGACAGCTTTTATGGCTACACCTTC.

The chain links TRBV29-1 to TRBJ2-5, with TRBD2 as a possible D gene (6 bases). The length of the CDR3 is 15 residues. Germline assignment: CDR1 SQVTM and CDR2 ANQGSEA. V was shortened by 0 bases and J by 4 bases, with 15 bases between the two germline ends. The CDR3 is CSVEDRGMGGETQYF. The CDR3 DNA reads as TGCAGCGTTGAAGATAGAGGGATGGGGGGAGAGACCCAGTACTTC.

This clone was seen only a few times. The CDR3 coding sequence is TGTGCCACCAGCAGAGAAATCGGGAGTGGCTACACCTTC. Translating gives CATSREIGSGYTF. The chain uses TRBV15 and TRBJ1-2, with no clear D. Trimming took 0 bases from V and 7 from J, leaving 9 bases between them. Germline CDR1 is LNHNV and CDR2 is YYDKDF (reference sequence). The CDR3 spans 13 residues.

The chain is built from TRBV7-3 and TRBJ2-1; 9 nucleotides match TRBD2. The CDR3 totals 15 residues. CDR1 SGHTA and CDR2 FQGTGA come from the germline V gene. J gave up 2 bases and V 2 bases, and 1 base lay outside the gene matches. CDR3 loop: CASSLLAGTYNEQFF. In DNA, the CDR3 is TGTGCCAGCAGCTTACTAGCGGGGACCTACAATGAGCAGTTCTTC.

Only a few counts were recorded for this clone. The genes are TRBV25-1 and TRBJ2-7; D is undetermined. Trimming shortened V by 0 bases and J by 6 bases, and 12 bases separated the two germline ends. This CDR3 contains 14 residues. Germline loops: CDR1 MGHDK, CDR2 SYGVNS. CDR3 in amino acids: CASSEYLAGSEQYF. CDR3 sequence (DNA): TGTGCCAGCAGTGAATATCTGGCAGGTTCCGAGCAGTACTTC.

This sequence joins TRBV30 and TRBJ2-2; 9 nucleotides match TRBD1. The CDR3 sequence is 13 residues long. Germline trimming cut 4 bases from V and 5 bases from J; bases unmatched to any gene: 2. Germline-derived CDR1 and CDR2 are GTSNPN and SVGIG (reference sequence). CDR3 sequence reads: CAWKTGGTGELFF. As DNA, the CDR3 is TGTGCCTGGAAGACAGGGGGGACCGGGGAGCTGTTTTTT. The variable domain in full, completed from reference TRBV30 and TRBJ2-2, reads SQTIHQWPATLVQPVGSPLSLECTVEGTSNPNLYWYRQAAGRGLQLLFYSVGIGQISSEVPQNLSASRPQDRQFILSSKKLLLSDSGFYLCAWKTGGTGELFFGEGSRLTVL.

The rearrangement joins TRBV25-1 to TRBJ1-2; a possible D gene is TRBD1 (5 bases). Trimming cost V 7 bases and J 4 bases, with 13 bases left between them. The CDR3 is made up of 13 amino acids. Germline CDR1 and CDR2: MGHDK and SYGVNS. In DNA form, the CDR3 reads TGTGCCAGCATCGGCGGGGCCCCCTATGGCTACACCTTC. Translated, it gives CASIGGAPYGYTF.

The V gene is TRBV18, the J gene TRBJ2-5, with 10 nucleotides matching TRBD2. V gave up 8 bases and J gave up 4 bases; unmatched junction bases: 10. The CDR3 covers 15 residues. Germline V gene sequence: CDR1 KGHSH, CDR2 LQKENI. The CDR3 DNA follows: TGTGCCAGCGTACTTGCGAGCGGGGGGGCAGAGACCCAGTACTTC. Protein sequence: CASVLASGGAETQYF.

The CDR3 DNA sequence: TGTGCCAGCCAGGAAAGGGGACGGGGTAATGAAAAACTGTTTTTT. Translating gives CASQERGRGNEKLFF. The rearrangement links TRBV6-6 to TRBJ1-4; a possible D gene is TRBD1 (5 bases). The CDR3 loop spans 15 amino acids. Germline V gene lookup returns CDR1 MNHNY and CDR2 SVGAGI (reference sequence). V was trimmed by 8 bases and J by 4 bases, leaving 17 bases between them.

The chain combines TRBV7-3 with TRBJ2-1; possible D gene TRBD1, 6 bases. Per the germline V gene, CDR1 is SGHTA and CDR2 is FQGTGA. This CDR3 is built from 15 residues. V was cut by 3 bases and J by 2 bases, with 11 bases left in between. The CDR3 coding sequence is TGTGCCAGCAGCTTCGAGGGGGTGCCCTACAATGAGCAGTTCTTC. Its translation is CASSFEGVPYNEQFF.

With respect to this clone: The junction does not match germline at one end; this may be a read error. The J gene is TRBJ1-6, the V gene TRBV7-2; D unclear. There are 15 residues in the CDR3. Germline V gene lookup returns CDR1 SGHTA and CDR2 FQGNSA. CDR3 residues: CASSLRRPVNSPLHF. CDR3 coding DNA: TGTGCCAGCAGCCTGCGTCGGCCAGTAAATTCGCCCCTCCACTTT.

The rearrangement links TRBV4-1 to TRBJ2-5, with 7 bases fitting TRBD1. After removal of 4 bases from V and 10 bases from J, the junction contained 9 bases not matched to a gene. Germline CDR1 reads MGHRA; CDR2 reads YSYEKL. The CDR3 length is 13 residues. The CDR3 loop is CASSPTGALDQYF. In DNA form, the CDR3 reads TGCGCCAGCAGCCCAACAGGGGCCCTGGACCAGTACTTC.

V usage is TRBV5-6 and J usage is TRBJ2-5; no firm D call. The CDR3 is made up of 15 amino acids. Trimming cost V 1 base and J 2 bases, with 12 bases left between them. The germline V gene has CDR1 SGHDT and CDR2 YYEEEE. CDR3 nucleotides: TGTGCCAGCAGCTTGAAGCGACCCGAACAAGAGACCCAGTACTTC. Translation: CASSLKRPEQETQYF.

The chain has TRBV19 and TRBJ2-3, with 8 bases matching TRBD2. The CDR3 spans 16 residues. Germline V lookup: CDR1 LNHDA, CDR2 SQIVND (reference sequence). V lost 7 bases to trimming and J lost 0 bases; unmatched junction nucleotides: 9. The CDR3 DNA reads TGTGCCAGTAAACGGGGGGGCCACATGAGCACAGATACGCAGTATTTT. Translating it yields CASKRGGHMSTDTQYF.

The V call is TRBV2, the J call TRBJ1-2; D gene unclear. CDR3 length equals 13 residues. CDR1 is SNHLY and CDR2 is FYNNEI in the germline V gene. V lost 4 bases and J 3 bases, leaving 9 bases between the germline ends. This CDR3 reads CASSVGSHYGYTF. Here the CDR3 DNA reads TGTGCCAGCAGTGTGGGCAGTCACTATGGCTACACCTTC.

The rearrangement joins TRBV6-1 to TRBJ2-1; weak D call: TRBD2 (6 bases). This CDR3 has 15 amino acids. V lost 3 bases and J 8 bases, leaving 17 bases between the germline ends. CDR1 is MNHNS, CDR2 SASEGT, per germline. The CDR3 DNA is TGTGCCAGCAGTGATCAGGGAGGATATTTGGATGAGCAGTTCTTC. This gives the protein CASSDQGGYLDEQFF.

V usage is TRBV7-2 and J usage is TRBJ1-4; no clear D. The CDR3 covers 15 residues. The germline V gene encodes CDR1 SGHTA and CDR2 FQGNSA. Trimming stripped 3 bases from V and 0 bases from J, with 8 bases between. This CDR3 reads CASSFPAATNEKLFF. CDR3 nucleotide sequence: TGTGCCAGCAGCTTCCCTGCGGCAACTAATGAAAAACTGTTTTTT.

The chain employs TRBV5-1 and TRBJ2-5; 8 bases line up with TRBD1. This CDR3 has 15 amino acids. The germline V gene has CDR1 SGHRS and CDR2 YFSETQ. J was trimmed by 2 bases and V by 3 bases; bases with no gene match: 6. The DNA for the CDR3 is TGCGCCAGCAGCTCCCAAGGGACAGGTCAAGAGACCCAGTACTTC. Its translation: CASSSQGTGQETQYF. Together with reference TRBV5-1 and TRBJ2-5, the CDR3 gives the full variable domain: KAGVTQTPRYLIKTRGQQVTLSCSPISGHRSVSWYQQTPGQGLQFLFEYFSETQRNKGNFPGRFSGRQFSNSRSEMNVSTLELGDSALYLCASSSQGTGQETQYFGPGTRLLVL.

This chain's CDR3 is CASSRTGGSYGYTF. CDR3 DNA: TGTGCCAGCAGCAGGACAGGGGGTTCCTATGGCTACACCTTC. J is TRBJ1-2 and V is TRBV2; 10 nucleotides align to TRBD1. This CDR3 contains 14 residues. V shed 6 bases, J shed 4 bases, and the junction held 5 bases outside the gene matches. In germline, CDR1 is SNHLY, CDR2 FYNNEI.